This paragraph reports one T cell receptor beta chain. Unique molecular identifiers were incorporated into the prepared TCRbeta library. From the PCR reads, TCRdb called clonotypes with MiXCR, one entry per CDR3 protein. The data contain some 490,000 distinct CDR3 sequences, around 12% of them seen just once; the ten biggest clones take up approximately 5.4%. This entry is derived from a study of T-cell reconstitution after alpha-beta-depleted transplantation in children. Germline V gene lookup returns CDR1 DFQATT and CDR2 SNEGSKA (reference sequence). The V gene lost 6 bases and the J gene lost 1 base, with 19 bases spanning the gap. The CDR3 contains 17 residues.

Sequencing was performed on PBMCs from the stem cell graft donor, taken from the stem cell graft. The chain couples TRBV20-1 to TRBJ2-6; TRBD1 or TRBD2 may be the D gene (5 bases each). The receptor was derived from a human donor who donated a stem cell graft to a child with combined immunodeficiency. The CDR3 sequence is CSAGTRDALSGANVLTF. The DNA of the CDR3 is TGCAGTGCGGGAACCCGGGACGCACTATCTGGGGCCAACGTCCTGACTTTC.